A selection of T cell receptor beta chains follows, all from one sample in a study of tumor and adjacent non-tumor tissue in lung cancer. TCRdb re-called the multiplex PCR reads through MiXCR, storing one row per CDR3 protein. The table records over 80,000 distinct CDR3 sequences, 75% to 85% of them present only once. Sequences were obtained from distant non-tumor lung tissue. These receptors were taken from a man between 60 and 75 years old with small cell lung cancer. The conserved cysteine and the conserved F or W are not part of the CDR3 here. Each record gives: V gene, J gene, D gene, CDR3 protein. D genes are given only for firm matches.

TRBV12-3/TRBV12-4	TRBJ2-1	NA	ASSLAGSANEHF
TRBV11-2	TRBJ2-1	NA	ASILVTAQSPYNEQF
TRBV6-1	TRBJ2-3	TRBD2	ASGRTSGSITDKQY
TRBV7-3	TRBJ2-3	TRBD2	ASSLGGAGGPTDTQY
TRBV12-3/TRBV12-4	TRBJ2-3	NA	ASSTGGSPRY
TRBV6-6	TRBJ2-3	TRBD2	ASSYRGTSVMDGTDTQY
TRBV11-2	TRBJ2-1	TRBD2	ASSLGSAGGYYYKEQF
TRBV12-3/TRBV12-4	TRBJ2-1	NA	ASSFRMDNEQF
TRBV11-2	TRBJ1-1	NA	ASSLARGSAEAF
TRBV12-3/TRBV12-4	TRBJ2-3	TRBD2	ASSRIAGGDTDTQY
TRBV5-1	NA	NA	ASAMENYNEQY
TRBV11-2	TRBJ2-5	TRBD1	ASSFTDRGWETQY